Reported below is one TCR beta chain. This clonotype came up a few times. Its antigen is not yet known. Per-base qualities were not stored, and no clone one base away is much larger. Ophthalmopathy patients had moderately to severely active disease, Clinical Activity Score of at least 3, NOSPECS grade of at least 4, and duration under 3 months. Exclusion was applied to patients with uncontrolled infections, other autoimmune diseases, pregnancy or lactation. Clinical symptoms, serum thyroxine and TRAb, thyroid ultrasound, and orbital computed tomography formed the basis for the diagnoses. PBMCs were isolated from about 9 ml of fresh peripheral blood by Ficoll-Paque density gradient centrifugation. Trizol reagent was used to extract total RNA, and RNA quality was then checked on an Agilent 2100 Bioanalyzer. This record comes from a study of T cells in Graves' hyperthyroidism and ophthalmopathy (dated by TCRdb to between 2017 and 2020). Looking at the study overall: Peripheral blood was sampled at the time of initial diagnosis, prior to any treatment. To identify distinguishing TCR V-J signatures, a discovery cohort of about 95 patients was used, comprising 40 to 45 with Graves' ophthalmopathy and some 60 with stable Graves' hyperthyroidism. Prospective prediction of ophthalmopathy was tested in an independent validation cohort consisting of some 19 hyperthyroidism patients and some 15 patients who later progressed to ophthalmopathy. The 75 to 100 discovery patients were randomly split 7:3 into training and test sets. In several Graves' hyperthyroidism patients, the study also compared T-cell repertoires from thyroid tissue with T-cell repertoires from blood. After sampling, hyperthyroidism patients received methimazole starting at 30 mg daily, and ophthalmopathy patients received high-dose intravenous methylprednisolone. The paper reports TCR Vbeta CDR3 sequencing of approximately 140 peripheral blood samples: around 41 ophthalmopathy, under 80 hyperthyroidism and around 17 progressor patients. What the study reported, not specific to this receptor: Most expanded thyroid clonotypes (frequency above 0.001) were also detected in blood, suggesting blood repertoires may reflect thyroid immune responses. Sample size was not statistically predetermined, and investigators were not blinded to group allocation. A model built on a 13 V-J signature distinguished ophthalmopathy from stable hyperthyroidism, reaching roughly 88% sensitivity and under 84% specificity in cross-validation and 80%/75% in testing. During validation, the model predicted progression to ophthalmopathy a median of approximately six months ahead of onset, with more than 55% sensitivity and around 72% specificity.

The TCR beta CDR3 regions were amplified from RNA transcripts. A first-round RT-PCR of the TCR CDR3 used the HTBI primer set with the Qiagen OneStep RT-PCR kit. Libraries were constructed in a second round of multiplex PCR, after which size selection and purification were performed. Libraries were sequenced paired-end with 100 bp reads on an Illumina HiSeq2000. Per the authors' processing: SOAPnuke was used to process the raw data, throwing out any read that contained adapters or uncalled bases, had a mean Phred below 15, or lacked an exact constant-primer or identifier match. COPE v1.2.5 was used to merge high-quality paired reads, and clonotypes were defined as unique nucleotide sequences. MiTCR v1.1 was used to align the clonotypes against IMGT TRBV, TRBD and TRBJ reference segments. The analysis included only V-J combinations with a frequency above 0.0001, which together covered around 99% of the repertoires. The TCS score was defined as F50 (clonal expansion) divided by E x V (chaos), with BLOSUM62-based TCRdist calculated between CDR3 peptides within each V-J. Welch's t-statistics and random forest reduced fewer than 550 V-J features to under 15, which were used in a naive Bayes classifier (R e1071). TCRdb reran the public reads through fastp at Q25 and MiXCR, keeping productive beta chains. Under each unique CDR3 protein, matching rows form one entry showing the most common genes and DNA. The V and J calls follow TCRdb's processing rather than the paper's. Counted in this sample were hundreds of thousands of distinct CDR3 sequences; 11% to 15% of them appeared once. Together, the top ten hold around 28% of the sample.

The germline ends are 11 bases apart after V is trimmed by 5 bases and J by 4 bases. The CDR3 measures 14 amino acids from cysteine to phenylalanine. Only CDR3 DNA remains: 42 bases, in frame from the first base. The rearranged segments are TRBV12-3 or TRBV12-4 and TRBJ2-2; the D gene cannot be resolved beyond TRBD1 or TRBD2, each matching 5 bases. The sequenced sample was blood. This receptor was taken from a man between 50 and 59 years old with Graves' ophthalmopathy. The sequenced DNA: TGTGCCAGCAGTCCGGGACGGTCCACCGGGGAGCTGTTTTTT. It translates as CASSPGRSTGELFF.